A selection of T cell receptor beta chains follows, all from one sample in a study of blood T cell repertoires in COVID-19. Here immunoSEQ multiplex PCR was the method, and the copy in TCRdb shows in-frame clones only, minus some. The sample has some 200,000 clones, 81% seen once. The specimen was PBMCs or T cells enriched from blood (not recorded which). The receptors stem from a woman aged 45-65 years with acute COVID-19. Both conserved end residues are trimmed from each CDR3. The order of the fields is J gene, V gene, D gene, CDR3 protein. A D gene is named only where the DNA matches it firmly.

TRBJ2-3,TRBV7-2,NA,ASSKNLGAKDTDTQY
TRBJ2-2,TRBV5-1,TRBD2,ASSWGLAGAPGGTGELF
TRBJ2-5,TRBV7-9,NA,ASSLLAGMRETQY
TRBJ1-3,TRBV4-3,NA,ASSQTVFQSGNTIY
TRBJ1-2,TRBV5-1,NA,ASSFGQGDGYT
TRBJ1-3,TRBV19,NA,ASSSLSGNTIY
TRBJ2-6,TRBV28,NA,ASRTTGTPGAGANVLT
TRBJ1-2,TRBV14,NA,ASSETGYYGYT
TRBJ2-7,TRBV6-2/TRBV6-3,TRBD1,ASSRGQAGEQY
TRBJ2-2,TRBV4-3,NA,ASSPGSSANTGELF
TRBJ1-2,TRBV3-1/TRBV3-2,NA,ASSQDRQIDSLNPNGYT
TRBJ2-3,TRBV27,TRBD2,ASRGLAGYTDTQY
TRBJ1-2,TRBV27,TRBD1,ASSPNQGAGYGYT
TRBJ1-6,TRBV6-5,NA,ASKEGPYNSPLH
TRBJ2-7,TRBV5-4,NA,ASSPGTHYEQY
TRBJ1-2,TRBV24-1,NA,ATLRTDFYGYT
TRBJ1-1,TRBV5-5,TRBD1,ASSLWTGGTEAF
TRBJ1-6,TRBV4-3,TRBD1,ASSLTGTAGNSPLH
TRBJ1-2,TRBV14,NA,ASSQQGPSYGYT
TRBJ2-7,TRBV3-1/TRBV3-2,TRBD2,ASSQGPRTPSGRALEQY
TRBJ2-1,TRBV4-1,TRBD2,ASSQRRVAGASLQEQF
TRBJ2-7,TRBV27,TRBD2,ASSFVAGASYEQY
TRBJ2-5,TRBV5-5,TRBD2,ASSLVGGAGETQY
TRBJ1-3,TRBV19,NA,ASSIKGPLSGNTIY
TRBJ2-5,TRBV5-1,TRBD1,ASSLGTGALLETQY
TRBJ2-1,TRBV18,NA,ASSLATGGLVEQF
TRBJ2-2,TRBV5-1,NA,ASSIGTLYTGELF
TRBJ2-7,TRBV12-5,NA,ASGPLGLVEGEQY
TRBJ1-5,TRBV5-5,NA,ASSLGQSNQPQH
TRBJ1-6,TRBV7-2,NA,ASSSRTENNSPLH
TRBJ2-7,TRBV5-1,TRBD1,ASSPTGGSPEQY
TRBJ2-2,TRBV5-8,TRBD1,ASSLRTGGTGELF
TRBJ1-1,TRBV28,NA,ASSLRVGQTIEAF
TRBJ2-7,TRBV7-9,TRBD1,ASSLGQGVSYEQY
TRBJ2-2,TRBV27,TRBD2,ASSLSTSGINGELF
TRBJ1-2,TRBV2,TRBD1,ASSRDRGPVYGYT
TRBJ1-1,TRBV27,NA,ASSRGRGNTEAF
TRBJ1-4,TRBV6-5,NA,ATRRGTSNEKLF
TRBJ2-7,TRBV7-2,NA,ASSSNRDSRQY
TRBJ2-1,TRBV9,NA,ASSVTGVSYNEQF
TRBJ1-1,TRBV6-5,NA,ASSYAKGVNTEAF
TRBJ1-2,TRBV28,NA,ASSPYSNYGYT
TRBJ2-3,TRBV6-5,NA,ASSQDTDTQY
TRBJ1-1,TRBV30,NA,AWSLGLNTEAF
TRBJ2-7,TRBV7-9,NA,ASVSSGSREQY
TRBJ2-2,TRBV18,NA,ASSPPRQSNTGELF